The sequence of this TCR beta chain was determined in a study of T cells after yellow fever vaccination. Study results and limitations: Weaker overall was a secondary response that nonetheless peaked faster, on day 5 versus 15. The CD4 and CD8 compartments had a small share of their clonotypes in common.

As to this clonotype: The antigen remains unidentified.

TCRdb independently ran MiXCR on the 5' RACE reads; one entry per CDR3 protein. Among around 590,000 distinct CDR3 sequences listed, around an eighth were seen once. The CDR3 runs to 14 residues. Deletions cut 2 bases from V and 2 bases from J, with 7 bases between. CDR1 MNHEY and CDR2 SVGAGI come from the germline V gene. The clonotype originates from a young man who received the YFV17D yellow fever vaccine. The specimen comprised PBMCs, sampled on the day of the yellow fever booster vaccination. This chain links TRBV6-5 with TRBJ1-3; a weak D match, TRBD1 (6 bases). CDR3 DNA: TGTGCCAGCAGTTACGACAGGACTGGAAACACCATATATTTT. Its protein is CASSYDRTGNTIYF.